Each of the 8 T cell receptor beta chains below was sequenced from the same sample in a study of regulatory T cells in long-lasting Graves disease. The TCR beta library used iRepertoire HTBI primers with Arm-PCR amplification of CDR3. MiXCR, run by TCRdb on the multiplex PCR reads, gives a single entry per CDR3 protein. The table records more than 300,000 distinct CDR3 sequences, about 10% of them present only once. Time point described: newly diagnosed GD, antithyroid drugs for less than 3 months. The TCR library was prepared using RNA isolated from PBMCs. The sample also formed part of further work on T cells in Graves' hyperthyroidism and ophthalmopathy.

This specimen was peripheral blood mononuclear cells (PBMCs), taken at new diagnosis, from a patient treated with antithyroid drugs. These receptors were obtained from a woman aged 18-35 years with Graves disease.

The CDR3: CSARKNRGGTDTQYF. In DNA, the CDR3 is TGCAGTGCTAGAAAGAACAGGGGGGGCACAGATACGCAGTATTTT. J is TRBJ2-3 and V is TRBV20-1; 8 bases map to TRBD1. Germline V lookup: CDR1 DFQATT, CDR2 SNEGSKA (reference sequence). This CDR3 has 15 amino acids. V gave up 2 bases and J gave up 1 base; unmatched junction bases: 5.

This clonotype was detected only a few times. J is TRBJ2-4 and V is TRBV18, with 9 nucleotides matching TRBD1. This CDR3 region has 17 residues. V lost 5 bases, J lost 0 bases, and 8 bases stayed unmatched. Germline CDR1 KGHSH, CDR2 LQKENI. CDR3: CASSSRGQGLAKNIQYF. In nucleotides, the CDR3 is TGTGCCAGCTCATCTCGGGGACAGGGCTTAGCCAAAAACATTCAGTACTTC.

The chain joins TRBV5-1 to TRBJ2-1; weak D call: TRBD2 (6 bases). The CDR3 sequence is 16 residues long. The V end was cut by 3 bases, the J end by 2 bases, with 15 bases between. Per the germline V gene, CDR1 is SGHRS and CDR2 is YFSETQ. Here the CDR3 DNA reads TGCGCCAGCAGCTGGGGGGACGTTTTTACCTACAATGAGCAGTTCTTC. Its protein is CASSWGDVFTYNEQFF.

V is TRBV4-1 and J is TRBJ1-1; 7 bases align to TRBD1. J lost 3 bases, V lost 5 bases, and 15 bases had no gene match. The germline V gene has CDR1 MGHRA and CDR2 YSYEKL. The CDR3 consists of 17 residues. Written as DNA, the CDR3 is TGCGCCAGCAGCACCCGGCGACAGGGCCAAAGAGACACTGAAGCTTTCTTT. Its protein product is CASSTRRQGQRDTEAFF.

Many counts were recorded for this clonotype. The chain's CDR3 is CASSPQQGADSGNTIYF. The CDR3 DNA reads as TGTGCCAGCTCACCCCAACAGGGGGCCGACTCTGGAAACACCATATATTTT. This chain links TRBV18 with TRBJ1-3; 9 bases line up with TRBD1. Germline CDR1 KGHSH, CDR2 LQKENI. V lost 3 bases, J lost 0 bases, and 6 bases stayed unmatched. The CDR3 runs to 17 residues.

This clonotype was recorded at least ten times. This chain connects TRBV7-3 to TRBJ2-2; TRBD2 is a possible D gene (7 bases). V lost 2 bases, J lost 4 bases, and 17 bases lay in between. The CDR3 consists of 17 residues. Germline CDR1 SGHTA, CDR2 FQGTGA. In DNA form, the CDR3 reads TGTGCCAGCAGCTTATCAGGAGGCGGGGGCGGCACCGGGGAGCTGTTTTTT. Translated: CASSLSGGGGGTGELFF.

A note on this clonotype: Since a much larger clone is just one base distant, this may be a read error. The V and J genes are TRBV5-1 and TRBJ2-1, with TRBD2 identical over 7 bases. Looked up from germline, CDR1 is SGHRS and CDR2 is YFSETQ. The V segment lost 4 bases and the J segment 9 bases; nucleotides outside the gene matches: 13. The CDR3 covers 15 residues. CDR3 bases: TGCGCCAGCAGCACCAAGCGGGATACGGTAAGTGAGCAGTTCTTC. Translated: CASSTKRDTVSEQFF.

In this sample, this clonotype turned up a few times. The V call is TRBV13, the J call TRBJ2-1; perhaps TRBD2 as D (5 bases). V was clipped by 4 bases and J by 0 bases, with 19 bases between them. The CDR3 totals 18 residues. The V gene's germline CDR1 is PRHDT and CDR2 FYEKMQ (reference sequence). CDR3 sequence reads: CASSWEKTAESSYNEQFF. In DNA, the CDR3 is TGTGCCAGCAGCTGGGAGAAGACCGCGGAGAGCTCCTACAATGAGCAGTTCTTC.